These T cell receptor beta chains were read from a single sample in a study of blood T cell repertoires in COVID-19. Measured with immunoSEQ multiplex PCR; TCRdb has only the in-frame clones, and not every one. The sample records under 250,000 clones, 80% to 85% being singletons. Sequenced material: PBMCs or T cells enriched from blood (not recorded which). The receptors here all came from a woman between 45 and 65 years old with acute COVID-19. The CDR3 runs from the conserved cysteine through the conserved F or W. The D gene is left open where the match is weak. Clone size is stated in some rows and not others, as once, few, many or a class when expanded.

D,V,J,size,CDR3,DNA
TRBD1,TRBV12-3/TRBV12-4,TRBJ1-1,-,CASSRTGFTEAFF,TGTGCCAGCAGCAGGACAGGGTTCACTGAAGCTTTCTTT
TRBD1,TRBV16,TRBJ2-7,-,CASSQGSSTRTGGLYEQYF,TGTGCCAGCAGCCAAGGATCAAGTACCAGGACAGGGGGACTATACGAGCAGTACTTC
-,TRBV7-2,TRBJ2-7,-,CASSMSVDREQYF,TGTGCCAGCAGTATGTCCGTGGACAGAGAGCAGTACTTC
-,TRBV4-1,TRBJ1-1,-,CASSHARQGRAEAFF,TGCGCCAGCAGCCATGCGCGACAAGGGAGGGCTGAAGCTTTCTTT
-,TRBV20-1,TRBJ1-2,-,CSASSGGYLYGYTF,TGCAGTGCTAGTTCGGGAGGCTATCTCTATGGCTACACCTTC
TRBD1,TRBV5-1,TRBJ1-1,-,CASSLIDRAEAFF,TGCGCCAGCAGCTTGATAGACAGGGCGGAAGCTTTCTTT
TRBD1,TRBV11-2,TRBJ2-3,-,CASSSRQGSQLMPDTQYF,TGTGCCAGCAGCTCCCGACAGGGGTCCCAACTAATGCCAGATACGCAGTATTTT
TRBD1,TRBV9,TRBJ2-7,-,CASSTRTGASEQYF,TGTGCCAGCAGCACTCGGACAGGGGCTTCCGAGCAGTACTTC
TRBD2,TRBV28,TRBJ2-7,-,CASSLTGRASYEQYF,TGTGCCAGCAGTTTGACGGGGAGGGCGAGCTACGAGCAGTACTTC
-,TRBV5-6,TRBJ1-1,few,CASSLGDEAFF,TGTGCCAGCAGCTTGGGCGATGAAGCTTTCTTT
-,TRBV4-3,TRBJ1-4,-,CASSQGQGHGEKLFF,TGCGCCAGCAGCCAAGGGCAGGGGCACGGCGAAAAACTGTTTTTT
TRBD2,TRBV9,TRBJ2-2,-,CASSARGDLTGELFF,TGTGCCAGCAGCGCCCGGGGGGACCTCACCGGGGAGCTGTTTTTT
-,TRBV18,TRBJ1-1,-,CASTEYGGAEAFF,TGTGCCAGCACCGAATACGGGGGGGCTGAAGCTTTCTTT
TRBD2,TRBV24-1,TRBJ2-1,-,CATSDSRVGLAAFNEQFF,TGTGCCACCAGTGATTCACGAGTGGGACTAGCAGCATTTAATGAGCAGTTCTTC
TRBD1,TRBV2,TRBJ2-3,-,CASSSPGTASTDTQYF,TGTGCCAGCAGCAGCCCCGGGACAGCGAGCACAGATACGCAGTATTTT
-,TRBV5-1,TRBJ2-5,-,CASSSSVLETQYF,TGCGCCAGCAGCTCTTCGGTTCTGGAGACCCAGTACTTC
-,TRBV30,TRBJ2-2,-,CAWRGQGYTGELFF,TGTGCCTGGAGAGGGCAGGGGTACACCGGGGAGCTGTTTTTT
-,TRBV7-9,TRBJ1-1,once,CASSLGSTGTFRAFF,TGTGCCAGCAGCTTAGGATCTACAGGGACCTTTAGAGCTTTCTTT
-,TRBV9,TRBJ1-4,-,CASSDAGVLGEKLFF,TGTGCCAGCAGCGACGCAGGGGTCTTAGGGGAAAAACTGTTTTTT
TRBD2,TRBV2,TRBJ2-7,-,CASSPGAGGPEQYF,TGTGCCAGCAGTCCCGGAGCGGGGGGGCCCGAGCAGTACTTC
-,TRBV7-5,TRBJ2-1,-,CVRSYTLGAGGPLAHEQFF,TGTGTCAGAAGCTATACATTAGGCGCGGGAGGGCCTTTAGCGCATGAGCAGTTCTTC
TRBD2,TRBV28,TRBJ2-1,-,CASSTAGGRNEQFF,TGTGCCAGCAGCACCGCGGGGGGGCGGAATGAGCAGTTCTTC
-,TRBV7-2,TRBJ2-7,once,CASSLQTNEQYF,TGTGCCAGCAGCCTACAGACCAACGAGCAGTACTTC
-,TRBV30,TRBJ1-3,-,CAWSPGSGNTIYF,TGTGCCTGGAGTCCGGGCTCTGGAAACACCATATATTTT
TRBD1,TRBV4-2,TRBJ1-1,-,CASSQDHPGQGRTEAFF,TGTGCCAGCAGCCAAGATCACCCCGGACAGGGACGCACTGAAGCTTTCTTT
TRBD1,TRBV2,TRBJ1-5,-,CASSGTGGSGAINQPQHF,TGTGCCAGCAGTGGGACAGGGGGCAGCGGGGCAATCAATCAGCCCCAGCATTTT
TRBD1,TRBV20-1,TRBJ1-2,-,CSASKGQGASPYYGYTF,TGCAGTGCTAGTAAGGGACAGGGGGCTAGCCCCTACTATGGCTACACCTTC
TRBD1,TRBV6-2/TRBV6-3,TRBJ1-5,-,CASSGTGRYSNQPQHF,TGTGCCAGCAGTGGGACAGGGCGGTATAGCAATCAGCCCCAGCATTTT
TRBD1,TRBV3-1/TRBV3-2,TRBJ1-4,-,CASSPGQAEKLFF,TGTGCCAGCAGCCCGGGACAGGCTGAAAAACTGTTTTTT
TRBD2,TRBV20-1,TRBJ2-7,-,CSASSPGGSSREQYF,TGCAGTGCTAGTAGCCCGGGGGGGAGCTCTCGCGAGCAGTACTTC
-,TRBV29-1,TRBJ1-1,-,CSVGPGNTEAFF,TGCAGCGTTGGCCCGGGAAACACTGAAGCTTTCTTT
-,TRBV11-3,TRBJ2-3,-,CASSLLGGDTQYF,TGTGCCAGCAGCTTATTGGGGGGAGATACGCAGTATTTT
TRBD1,TRBV19,TRBJ2-3,once,CASSILTGGGGTDTQYF,TGTGCCAGTAGTATTTTGACAGGGGGTGGAGGCACAGATACGCAGTATTTT
TRBD2,TRBV6-2/TRBV6-3,TRBJ2-1,-,CASSYSGSGGAIRNEQFF,TGTGCCAGCAGTTACTCAGGGAGCGGGGGGGCCATTCGCAATGAGCAGTTCTTC
-,TRBV19,TRBJ2-3,-,CASSIEGRTYTDTQYF,TGTGCCAGTAGTATAGAGGGCAGAACTTACACAGATACGCAGTATTTT
TRBD2,TRBV11-2,TRBJ2-3,-,CASSSLSGGKLIGTQYF,TGTGCCAGCAGCTCGCTCTCGGGGGGGAAACTTATCGGTACGCAGTATTTT
TRBD1,TRBV20-1,TRBJ1-1,-,CSASYRGGRGTEAFF,TGCAGTGCTAGTTACAGGGGAGGTCGGGGCACTGAAGCTTTCTTT
-,TRBV27,TRBJ1-4,-,CASSFLRREGAEKLFF,TGTGCCAGCAGTTTTCTGCGGCGGGAAGGAGCTGAAAAACTGTTTTTT
TRBD2,TRBV10-3,TRBJ2-1,-,CAISEGLAGGEQFF,TGTGCCATCAGTGAAGGGCTAGCGGGGGGCGAGCAGTTCTTC
TRBD1,TRBV7-2,TRBJ2-1,-,CASSLGGTEKQFF,TGTGCCAGCAGCTTAGGGGGGACAGAGAAGCAGTTCTTC
-,TRBV18,TRBJ1-3,-,CASSPQPVASGNTIYF,TGTGCCAGCTCACCCCAACCGGTCGCGTCTGGAAACACCATATATTTT
-,TRBV6-6,TRBJ1-2,once,CASRDDREGYTF,TGTGCCAGCAGAGATGACCGGGAGGGCTACACCTTC
TRBD1,TRBV7-6,TRBJ2-3,-,CASSADRRSTDTQYF,TGTGCCAGCAGCGCGGACAGGAGATCCACAGATACGCAGTATTTT
-,TRBV7-2,TRBJ2-7,-,CASSLQGTYYEQYF,TGTGCCAGCAGCTTACAGGGGACATACTACGAGCAGTACTTC
-,TRBV28,TRBJ2-7,-,CATGTPYYEQYF,TGTGCCACCGGGACTCCTTACTACGAGCAGTACTTC
TRBD1,TRBV7-3,TRBJ2-3,-,CASSLNRGSVDTQYF,TGTGCCAGCAGCTTAAACAGGGGGAGTGTAGATACGCAGTATTTT
-,TRBV28,TRBJ1-2,-,CASAAPRTGGGLRDGYTF,TGTGCCAGCGCGGCTCCTCGAACTGGGGGGGGACTCAGGGATGGCTACACCTTC
TRBD2,TRBV15,TRBJ2-5,few,CATSRPSGGVYQETQYF,TGTGCCACCAGCAGACCTAGCGGGGGGGTTTACCAAGAGACCCAGTACTTC
-,TRBV6-6,TRBJ1-1,-,CASSPQQVKNTEAFF,TGTGCCAGCAGTCCGCAGCAGGTTAAAAACACTGAAGCTTTCTTT
TRBD1,TRBV19,TRBJ1-2,once,CASSLMTGAFRYGYTF,TGTGCCAGTAGTTTGATGACAGGGGCCTTTCGCTATGGCTACACCTTC
-,TRBV18,TRBJ2-3,-,CASSPSRTDTQYF,TGTGCCAGCTCACCCTCTCGGACAGATACGCAGTATTTT
TRBD2,TRBV10-1,TRBJ2-7,-,CASSGDLAGEYEQYF,TGCGCCAGCAGTGGAGACCTAGCGGGGGAATACGAGCAGTACTTC
TRBD1,TRBV5-1,TRBJ2-3,-,CASSLRGQPTDTQYF,TGCGCCAGCAGCCTGAGGGGACAGCCCACAGATACGCAGTATTTT
TRBD2,TRBV13,TRBJ2-1,-,CASSSGTSGTSSYNEQFF,TGTGCCAGCAGCTCCGGGACTAGCGGGACCAGCTCCTACAATGAGCAGTTCTTC